Following are 27 T cell receptor beta chains from one sample sequenced in a study of shared clonotypes between healthy human individuals. Assay used: immunoSEQ multiplex PCR; TCRdb lists only in-frame clones, some missing. This sample yields 2 million to 2.5 million clones, of which about 92% are seen a single time; under 0.45% belongs to the top ten. Sequenced: naive CD4+ T cells from PBMCs. As for subset: CD45RA+ positively selected. Receptor source: a young man in good health. Some clones in this sample may be carry-over from other donors' samples.

The chain is built from TRBV4-1 and TRBJ2-4; possible D gene TRBD2, 7 bases. Per the germline V gene, CDR1 is MGHRA and CDR2 is YSYEKL. V gave up 4 bases and J gave up 7 bases, with 17 bases separating them. This CDR3 region has 15 residues. This CDR3 is CASSRGGGTMNIQYF. The CDR3 DNA sequence: TGCGCCAGCAGCCGGGGAGGGGGTACGATGAACATTCAGTACTTC.

The gene calls are TRBV19 and TRBJ2-3, with 9 bases aligning to TRBD1. The CDR3 spans 14 residues. The V and J ends lost 7 bases and 2 bases, in that order; junction bases with no gene match: 4. CDR1 and CDR2 (germline): LNHDA, SQIVND (reference sequence). Here the CDR3 reads CASTRDRDTDTQYF. In nucleotides, the CDR3 is TGTGCCAGTACCCGGGACAGGGACACAGATACGCAGTATTTT.

The gene calls are TRBV11-2 and TRBJ2-7; D possibly corresponds to TRBD1 (5 bases). V dropped 5 bases and J dropped 4 bases, with 18 bases sitting between them. CDR3 length equals 15 residues. The V gene's germline CDR1 is SGHAT and CDR2 FQNNGV. CDR3 nucleotide sequence: TGTGCCAGCAGCGGACACCGGGCATATAATTACGAGCAGTACTTC. Protein product: CASSGHRAYNYEQYF.

Notes on this clone: Other DNA sequences from this sample encode an identical CDR3 as well. The V call is TRBV10-3, the J call TRBJ1-2; D is possibly TRBD1 (5 bases). From germline, CDR1 is ENHRY and CDR2 SYGVKD. The germline V and J ends were trimmed by 4 bases and 3 bases, with 9 bases remaining between them. CDR3 length equals 13 residues. This chain's CDR3 is CAISAGGDYGYTF. CDR3 sequence (DNA): TGTGCCATCAGTGCTGGGGGGGACTATGGCTACACCTTC.

V usage is TRBV30 and J usage is TRBJ2-1; D possibly matches TRBD1 or TRBD2 (5 bases each). Per germline, CDR1 GTSNPN and CDR2 SVGIG (reference sequence). V was shortened by 3 bases and J by 4 bases, with 13 bases between the two germline ends. The CDR3 has 14 residues. The CDR3 is CAWRGDIGYNEQFF. The CDR3 DNA sequence: TGTGCCTGGAGGGGGGATATTGGGTACAATGAGCAGTTCTTC.

This chain links TRBV9 with TRBJ2-5; tentative D call: TRBD1 (5 bases). The CDR3 length is 15 residues. V lost 0 bases, J lost 5 bases, and 14 bases lay in between. Germline V gene sequence: CDR1 SGDLS, CDR2 YYNGEE. The chain's CDR3 is CASSVAGSPRETQYF. The CDR3 coding sequence is TGTGCCAGCAGCGTAGCAGGGTCCCCACGCGAGACCCAGTACTTC.

The V call is TRBV29-1, the J call TRBJ1-1; no clear D. In germline, CDR1 is SQVTM, CDR2 ANQGSEA. Between the trimmed V and J ends, which lost 5 bases and 0 bases, there was a span of 13 bases. The CDR3 spans 14 residues. CDR3 amino acids: CSVLLADLNTEAFF. In DNA, the CDR3 is TGCAGCGTTCTCCTGGCAGACTTGAACACTGAAGCTTTCTTT.

This clone was seen more than once but under ten times. Different DNA sequences within this sample yield the same CDR3. This chain links TRBV30 with TRBJ1-5, with 9 positions matching TRBD1. There are 14 residues in the CDR3. The V gene's germline CDR1 is GTSNPN and CDR2 SVGIG (reference sequence). V trimming: 1 base; J trimming: 7 bases; junction bases outside the gene matches: 5. In nucleotides, the CDR3 is TGTGCCTGGAGTGCTACAGGGGGCTACCAGCCCCAGCATTTT. This encodes CAWSATGGYQPQHF. Drawing the rest from reference TRBV30 and TRBJ1-5, the complete variable domain is SQTIHQWPATLVQPVGSPLSLECTVEGTSNPNLYWYRQAAGRGLQLLFYSVGIGQISSEVPQNLSASRPQDRQFILSSKKLLLSDSGFYLCAWSATGGYQPQHFGDGTRLSIL.

V usage is TRBV28 and J usage is TRBJ1-1; possibly TRBD1 for D (6 bases). This CDR3 comprises 14 residues. V was cut by 6 bases and J by 1 base, with 12 bases left in between. Looked up from germline, CDR1 is MDHEN and CDR2 is SYDVKM. CDR3 nucleotide sequence: TGTGCCAGCAGCCTGGGGACACAGAACACTGAAGCTTTCTTT. As protein: CASSLGTQNTEAFF.

The V and J genes are TRBV18 and TRBJ2-7, with D possibly being TRBD1 (5 bases). The V end was cut by 4 bases, the J end by 1 base, with 8 bases between. This CDR3 region has 13 residues. CDR1 is KGHSH and CDR2 is LQKENI in the germline V gene. CDR3 region: CASSLQGSYEQYF. CDR3 in DNA: TGTGCCAGCTCACTGCAGGGTTCCTACGAGCAGTACTTC. The complete variable domain, with remaining parts taken from reference TRBV18 and TRBJ2-7, reads NAGVMQNPRHLVRRRGQEARLRCSPMKGHSHVYWYRQLPEEGLKFMVYLQKENIIDESGMPKERFSAEFPKEGPSILRIQQVVRGDSAAYFCASSLQGSYEQYFGPGTRLTVT.

V and J are TRBV2 and TRBJ2-1, with unresolved D. The CDR3 contains 12 residues. Trimming removed 7 bases at V and 7 bases at J, with 11 bases between. Germline CDR1 and CDR2: SNHLY and FYNNEI. CDR3 sequence: CASKVTWNEQFF. The CDR3 DNA follows: TGTGCCAGCAAAGTCACGTGGAATGAGCAGTTCTTC.

The chain couples TRBV7-2 to TRBJ2-7; 8 positions agree with TRBD2. V lost 5 bases, J lost 6 bases, and 12 bases stayed unmatched. The CDR3 is 15 residues long. In germline, CDR1 is SGHTA, CDR2 FQGNSA. The CDR3 bases are TGTGCCAGCAGCCTGGCGGGGGGAATAACTAGCGAGCAGTACTTC. Residues: CASSLAGGITSEQYF.

Notes on this clone: Other DNA sequences in this sample translate to the same CDR3. J is TRBJ2-2 and V is TRBV5-1; D uncertain. Germline values: CDR1 SGHRS, CDR2 YFSETQ. This CDR3 spans 12 amino acids. Deletions cut 1 base from V and 5 bases from J, with 3 bases between. CDR3 residues: CASSLLTGELFF. In nucleotides, the CDR3 is TGCGCCAGCAGCTTGCTGACCGGGGAGCTGTTTTTT. The whole variable domain, filled in from reference TRBV5-1 and TRBJ2-2, reads KAGVTQTPRYLIKTRGQQVTLSCSPISGHRSVSWYQQTPGQGLQFLFEYFSETQRNKGNFPGRFSGRQFSNSRSEMNVSTLELGDSALYLCASSLLTGELFFGEGSRLTVL.

The chain carries TRBV10-3 and TRBJ2-2; TRBD2 might be the D (5 bases). This CDR3 has 15 residues. In germline, CDR1 is ENHRY, CDR2 SYGVKD. V was pared by 11 bases and J by 5 bases, with 21 bases between. The CDR3 sequence: CAAQPAAIGTGELFF. CDR3 nucleotide sequence: TGTGCCGCCCAACCAGCGGCAATCGGGACCGGGGAGCTGTTTTTT.

The chain is built from TRBV7-6 and TRBJ2-7, with 7 bases that match TRBD2. The CDR3 loop spans 16 amino acids. In germline, CDR1 is SGHVS, CDR2 FNYEAQ. The J segment lost 6 bases and the V segment lost 0 bases, leaving 11 bases of the junction unmatched. This CDR3 reads CASSLASGTSTGEQYF. CDR3 nucleotides: TGTGCCAGCAGCTTAGCCAGCGGGACCTCAACTGGCGAGCAGTACTTC. Using reference TRBV7-6 and TRBJ2-7 for the parts outside the CDR3, the full variable domain is GAGVSQSPRYKVTKRGQDVALRCDPISGHVSLYWYRQALGQGPEFLTYFNYEAQQDKSGLPNDRFSAERPEGSISTLTIQRTEQRDSAMYRCASSLASGTSTGEQYFGPGTRLTVT.

This chain connects TRBV28 to TRBJ1-4; a weak D match, TRBD1 (6 bases). The germline V gene encodes CDR1 MDHEN and CDR2 SYDVKM. V lost 2 bases to trimming and J lost 7 bases, with 11 bases between them. There are 14 residues in the CDR3. CDR3 loop: CASSLRDTGEKLFF. For the CDR3, the DNA is TGTGCCAGCAGTTTAAGGGACACGGGTGAAAAACTGTTTTTT.

This clone was seen once. This chain joins TRBV28 and TRBJ2-1; 9 bases align to TRBD2. CDR3 length: 14 amino acids. V shed 7 bases, J shed 7 bases, and the junction held 8 bases outside the gene matches. Per germline, CDR1 MDHEN and CDR2 SYDVKM. The CDR3 nucleotides read TGTGCCAGCATTAGCGGGGGAGCCGGGAATGAGCAGTTCTTC. This translates into CASISGGAGNEQFF.

In regard to this clone: A junction end diverges from the germline sequence, so it may reflect a read error. The rearrangement uses TRBV2 and TRBJ2-2; no definite D call. CDR3 length: 11 amino acids. Germline V gene data show CDR1 as SNHLY and CDR2 as FYNNEI. The CDR3 protein is CASREAGELFF. Here the CDR3 DNA reads TGTGCCAGCAGGGAAGCCGGGGAGCTGTTTTTT.

V and J are TRBV28 and TRBJ1-5, with D possibly TRBD1 on 5 matching bases. The germline gives CDR1 MDHEN, CDR2 SYDVKM. This CDR3 is built from 14 residues. Trimming removed 7 bases at V and 1 base at J, with 11 bases between. CDR3 region: CASNLWGSNQPQHF. Written as DNA, the CDR3 is TGTGCCAGCAACCTGTGGGGGAGCAATCAGCCCCAGCATTTT.

The chain combines TRBV30 with TRBJ1-2; D is unresolved. The CDR3 is made up of 13 amino acids. Trimming took 4 bases from V and 8 from J, leaving 17 bases between them. Germline V gene data show CDR1 as GTSNPN and CDR2 as SVGIG (reference sequence). As DNA, the CDR3 is TGTGCCTGGACCCCCCCCGGTACTAAGGGCTACACCTTC. Protein product: CAWTPPGTKGYTF.

The chain couples TRBV28 to TRBJ2-3, with 10 bases that match TRBD2. The germline V gene has CDR1 MDHEN and CDR2 SYDVKM. V was clipped by 5 bases and J by 3 bases; unmatched bases: 5. This CDR3 region has 15 residues. CDR3 nucleotide sequence: TGTGCCAGCAGTCTACTAGCGGGAAGGACAGATACGCAGTATTTT. Its protein is CASSLLAGRTDTQYF.

The V gene is TRBV9, the J gene TRBJ2-1, with D perhaps matching TRBD1 (6 bases). The CDR3 totals 15 residues. V shed 0 bases and J shed 10 bases, with 17 bases lying between them. Germline-derived CDR1 and CDR2 are SGDLS and YYNGEE. The CDR3 reads CASSVAEPVRGEQFF. The CDR3 coding sequence is TGTGCCAGCAGCGTAGCGGAACCGGTGAGGGGGGAGCAGTTCTTC.

The chain has TRBV6-6 and TRBJ2-5; D is unresolved. V lost 7 bases and J 2 bases, leaving 8 bases between the germline ends. The CDR3 runs to 12 residues. Germline lookup yields CDR1 MNHNY and CDR2 SVGAGI (reference sequence). The CDR3 reads CASTGGQETQYF. In DNA, the CDR3 is TGTGCCAGCACCGGCGGACAAGAGACCCAGTACTTC.

The genes are TRBV2 and TRBJ1-5; TRBD1 might be the D (6 bases). V was cut by 8 bases and J by 7 bases, with 15 bases left in between. Germline CDR1 and CDR2: SNHLY and FYNNEI. The CDR3 spans 13 residues. The CDR3 sequence is CASSYRVEQPQHF. The CDR3 nucleotides read TGTGCCAGCTCCTACAGGGTGGAACAGCCCCAGCATTTT.

The chain has TRBV6-6 and TRBJ2-3, with D perhaps TRBD2 (5 bases). This CDR3 has 13 amino acids. Trimming pared 6 bases from V and 5 bases from J, leaving 12 bases between. Germline V gene data show CDR1 as MNHNY and CDR2 as SVGAGI (reference sequence). The CDR3 DNA sequence: TGTGCCAGCAGCCCACCGGGGAGAGATACGCAGTATTTT. Its translation is CASSPPGRDTQYF.

This chain links TRBV6-6 with TRBJ1-4, with D uncertain. The CDR3 runs to 11 residues. The V and J ends lost 10 bases and 10 bases respectively, with 13 bases between them. Germline lookup yields CDR1 MNHNY and CDR2 SVGAGI (reference sequence). The CDR3 region is CATGSLGKLFF. In nucleotides, the CDR3 is TGTGCCACCGGATCCCTTGGAAAACTGTTTTTT.

This clone is a singleton in its sample. V and J are TRBV29-1 and TRBJ2-2; D is unresolved. Germline values: CDR1 SQVTM, CDR2 ANQGSEA. The CDR3 extends over 13 amino acids. The V and J ends lost 5 bases and 4 bases respectively, with 11 bases between them. The CDR3 nucleotides read TGCAGCGTTTTACCTAGTACCACCGGGGAGCTGTTTTTT. The encoded protein is CSVLPSTTGELFF.